The present T cell receptor (beta chain) was sequenced within a study of T cells expressing NK-cell markers. TCRdb reprocessed the 5' RACE reads and keeps a single row for each CDR3 protein, giving no DNA. The sample shows about 550,000 distinct CDR3 sequences, and approximately 3.6% sits with its ten largest clones. CDR3 length: 11 residues. CDR1 SQVTM and CDR2 ANQGSEA come from the germline V gene. The TCR originated in a man younger than 35 in good health. The genes are TRBV29-1 and TRBJ2-1; TCRdb's D call of TRBD1 is untestable without DNA. The sequenced sample consisted of blood T cells: a sorted CD56 or NKG2C T cell subset, CD4+ or CD8+ T cells, or bulk PBMC T cells (not recorded which). The CDR3 is CSASGYSEQFF.